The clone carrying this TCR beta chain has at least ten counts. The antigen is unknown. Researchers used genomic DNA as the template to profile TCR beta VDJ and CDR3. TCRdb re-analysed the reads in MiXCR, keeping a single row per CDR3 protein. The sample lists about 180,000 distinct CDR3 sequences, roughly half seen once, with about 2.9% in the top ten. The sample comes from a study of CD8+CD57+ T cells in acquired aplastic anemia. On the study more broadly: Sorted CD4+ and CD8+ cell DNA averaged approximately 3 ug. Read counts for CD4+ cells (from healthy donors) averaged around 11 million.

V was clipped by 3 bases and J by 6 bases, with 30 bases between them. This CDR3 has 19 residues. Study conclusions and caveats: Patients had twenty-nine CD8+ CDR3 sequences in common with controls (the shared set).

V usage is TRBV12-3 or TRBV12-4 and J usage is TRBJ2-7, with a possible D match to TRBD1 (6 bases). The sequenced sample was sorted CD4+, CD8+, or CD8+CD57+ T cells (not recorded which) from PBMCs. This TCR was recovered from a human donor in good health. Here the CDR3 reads CASSFMRQGRSGLVAEQYF. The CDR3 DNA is TGTGCCAGCAGTTTTATGCGGCAGGGGCGATCCGGCCTCGTCGCCGAGCAGTACTTC.